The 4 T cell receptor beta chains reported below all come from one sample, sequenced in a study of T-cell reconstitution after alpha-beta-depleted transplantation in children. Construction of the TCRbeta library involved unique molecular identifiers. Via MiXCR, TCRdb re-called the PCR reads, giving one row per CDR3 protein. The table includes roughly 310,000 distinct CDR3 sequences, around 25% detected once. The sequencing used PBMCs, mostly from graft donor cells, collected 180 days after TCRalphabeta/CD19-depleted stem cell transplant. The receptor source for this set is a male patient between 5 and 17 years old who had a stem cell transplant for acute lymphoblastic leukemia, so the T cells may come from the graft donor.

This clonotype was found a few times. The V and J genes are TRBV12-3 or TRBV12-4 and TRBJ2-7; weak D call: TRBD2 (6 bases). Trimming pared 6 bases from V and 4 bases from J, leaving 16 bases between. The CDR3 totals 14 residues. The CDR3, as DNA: TGTGCCAGCAGCAATAGGAGGGGCCCATACGAGCAGTACTTC. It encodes CASSNRRGPYEQYF.

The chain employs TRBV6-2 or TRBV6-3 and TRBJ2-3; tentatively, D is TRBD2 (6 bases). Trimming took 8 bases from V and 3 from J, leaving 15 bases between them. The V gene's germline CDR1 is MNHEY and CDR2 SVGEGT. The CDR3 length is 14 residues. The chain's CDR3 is CASLLRGGTDTQYF. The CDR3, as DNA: TGTGCCAGCCTCCTAAGAGGAGGGACAGATACGCAGTATTTT.

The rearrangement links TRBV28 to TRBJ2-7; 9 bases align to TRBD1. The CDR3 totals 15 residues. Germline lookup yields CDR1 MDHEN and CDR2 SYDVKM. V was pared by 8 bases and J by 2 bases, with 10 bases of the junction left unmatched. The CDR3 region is CASQRQGVGTYEQYF. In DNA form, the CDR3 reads TGTGCCAGCCAAAGACAGGGGGTAGGAACCTACGAGCAGTACTTC.

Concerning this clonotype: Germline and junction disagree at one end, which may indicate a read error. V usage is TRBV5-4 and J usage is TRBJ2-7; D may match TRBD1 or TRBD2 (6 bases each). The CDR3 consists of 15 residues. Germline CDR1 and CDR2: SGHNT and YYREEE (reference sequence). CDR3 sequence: CASSGGTLGSYEQSF. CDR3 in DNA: TGTGCCAGCAGCGGCGGGACACTTGGCTCCTACGAGCAGTCCTTC.